This section outlines one TCR beta chain sequence together with its context. The antigen is undetermined. Trimming at V came to 4 bases and at J to 0 bases, leaving 11 bases not matched to a gene. Germline CDR1 and CDR2: SGHNT and YYREEE (reference sequence). The CDR3 totals 18 residues. TCRdb keeps only in-frame clones here, not all; method: immunoSEQ multiplex PCR. The repertoire holds some 120,000 clones, with 85% to 95% as singletons. The data belong to a study of T cell repertoires and HLA-DP antigens. This chain uses TRBV5-4 with TRBJ2-1, with TRBD2 identical over 9 bases. The TCR sequence derives from a young woman in good health and CMV-seronegative. The sequenced sample consisted of CD4+ T cells from PBMCs. As DNA, the CDR3 is TGTGCCAGCAGCCAGACCGGGACTAGCAAGCGCTCCTACAATGAGCAGTTCTTC. Translation gives CASSQTGTSKRSYNEQFF.